This T cell receptor beta chain was captured in a study of T-cell reconstitution after alpha-beta-depleted transplantation in children. Construction of the TCRbeta library involved unique molecular identifiers. In TCRdb, the PCR reads were re-called with MiXCR into one record per CDR3 protein. The table lists 600,000 to 700,000 distinct CDR3 sequences, about 15% of them singletons. Germline V CDR1 and CDR2: SGHDT, YYEEEE. The V end was cut by 0 bases, the J end by 0 bases, with 12 bases between. The CDR3 loop spans 16 amino acids. This clonotype was counted at least ten times. V and J are TRBV5-6 and TRBJ1-2; D gene ambiguous. The sample in question was PBMCs from the stem cell graft donor, obtained from the stem cell graft. The receptor was derived from a human donor who donated a stem cell graft to a child with acute myeloid leukemia. Here the CDR3 DNA reads TGTGCCAGCAGCTTGGACAGTTCAAGAGCTAACTATGGCTACACCTTC. Amino acids: CASSLDSSRANYGYTF.